This entry lists 14 T cell receptor beta chains sequenced from one sample in a study of shared T cell receptors in the human thymus. Here immunoSEQ multiplex PCR was the method, and the copy in TCRdb shows in-frame clones only, minus some. The sample has approximately 400,000 clones, 95% seen once. Sequencing input: thymocytes. The receptors shown here come from a human donor.

The chain combines TRBV28 with TRBJ2-5; D is unclear. The CDR3 is 14 amino acids. Germline CDR1 and CDR2: MDHEN and SYDVKM. V was clipped by 1 base and J by 0 bases, with 6 bases between them. The chain's CDR3 is CASSLSAHQETQYF. The CDR3 DNA reads as TGTGCCAGCAGTTTATCGGCCCACCAAGAGACCCAGTACTTC. The whole variable domain, remainder taken from reference TRBV28 and TRBJ2-5, is DVKVTQSSRYLVKRTGEKVFLECVQDMDHENMFWYRQDPGLGLRLIYFSYDVKMKEKGDIPEGYSVSREKKERFSLILESASTNQTSMYLCASSLSAHQETQYFGPGTRLLVL.

This sequence joins TRBV4-3 and TRBJ1-2, with 8 bases matching TRBD1. Losses at the gene ends were 1 base for V and 3 bases for J; bases not matched to a gene: 22. Germline CDR1 is LGHNA and CDR2 is YSLEER. The CDR3 spans 21 residues. CDR3 sequence reads: CASSQGAGGAPPLSSDYGYTF. The DNA of the CDR3 is TGCGCCAGCAGCCAAGGGGCAGGGGGCGCCCCCCCTTTAAGCAGCGACTATGGCTACACCTTC.

V is TRBV6-5 and J is TRBJ2-5; 10 bases are shared with TRBD2. The CDR3 length is 16 residues. Trimming took 4 bases from V and 5 from J; bases not matched to a gene: 10. Germline CDR1 is MNHEY and CDR2 is SVGAGI. CDR3 DNA: TGTGCCAGCAGTTTAAGGCTAGCGGGAGTTGGGGAGACCCAGTACTTC. Translated: CASSLRLAGVGETQYF.

This chain links TRBV13 with TRBJ2-5; tentatively, D is TRBD2 (7 bases). Germline CDR1 is PRHDT and CDR2 is FYEKMQ (reference sequence). CDR3 size: 15 residues. Trimming stripped 5 bases from V and 2 bases from J, with 15 bases between. CDR3 bases: TGTGCCAGCAGCCGAGGGGGAGGGTCTCAAGAGACCCAGTACTTC. Its translation: CASSRGGGSQETQYF.

The chain combines TRBV14 with TRBJ1-4; perhaps TRBD1 as D (5 bases). The CDR3 spans 15 residues. Germline V gene lookup returns CDR1 SGHDN and CDR2 FVKESK. The ends were cut back, 0 bases at V and 13 bases at J, with 18 bases in the middle. CDR3 DNA: TGTGCCAGCAGCCAAGATAAAGGCGGGACCGGGGTACTGTTTTTT. This translates into CASSQDKGGTGVLFF.

The chain links TRBV10-1 to TRBJ2-2, with 8 bases fitting TRBD1. The germline V gene has CDR1 WNHNN and CDR2 SYGVQD (reference sequence). With V trimmed by 5 bases and J by 1 base, 3 bases remained unmatched. This CDR3 is built from 15 residues. The CDR3 reads CASSRQGRNTGELFF. CDR3 in DNA: TGCGCCAGCAGTAGACAGGGGCGGAACACCGGGGAGCTGTTTTTT.

This clone is a singleton in its sample. The chain links TRBV18 to TRBJ2-1; D tentatively reads TRBD1 or TRBD2 (5 bases each). With 6 bases removed from V and 12 bases from J, the gap between germline ends came to 27 bases. The CDR3 is 16 residues long. Germline lookup yields CDR1 KGHSH and CDR2 LQKENI. The CDR3 sequence: CASSHSRRDRDPAQFF. CDR3 DNA: TGTGCCAGCTCCCACTCCCGTCGGGACCGCGACCCGGCGCAGTTCTTC.

CDR3 sequence (DNA): TGTGCCACCAGCAATCCCAGGACAGGACCCACAGAGACCCAGTACTTC. Translation gives CATSNPRTGPTETQYF. This chain joins TRBV15 and TRBJ2-5, with 7 positions matching TRBD1. In germline, CDR1 is LNHNV, CDR2 YYDKDF (reference sequence). The CDR3 is made up of 16 amino acids. V trimming: 4 bases; J trimming: 4 bases; junction bases outside the gene matches: 12.

The chain links TRBV6-1 to TRBJ1-5; 7 nucleotides align to TRBD1. The CDR3 contains 15 residues. J gave up 5 bases and V 3 bases, and 7 bases lay outside the gene matches. CDR1 and CDR2 from the germline V gene are MNHNS and SASEGT. Here the CDR3 DNA reads TGTGCCAGCAGTGACGCGACAGGGCTTCATCAGCCCCAGCATTTT. This encodes CASSDATGLHQPQHF.

This clone came up a few times. The rearrangement uses TRBV9 and TRBJ1-1; D is unresolved. Trimming stripped 0 bases from V and 1 base from J, with 10 bases between. The germline V gene has CDR1 SGDLS and CDR2 YYNGEE. The CDR3 has 15 residues. In DNA form, the CDR3 reads TGTGCCAGCAGCGTAGCTGAGGAAGAGAACACTGAAGCTTTCTTT. This gives the protein CASSVAEEENTEAFF.

The chain joins TRBV2 to TRBJ2-7, with D perhaps assigned TRBD1 or TRBD2 (5 bases each). Germline CDR1 is SNHLY and CDR2 is FYNNEI. The CDR3 is made up of 13 amino acids. Trimming stripped 6 bases from V and 0 bases from J, with 9 bases between. DNA of the CDR3: TGTGCCAGCAGGGGGACGGCCTCCTACGAGCAGTACTTC. Translated, it gives CASRGTASYEQYF.

The gene calls are TRBV6-1 and TRBJ1-5, with TRBD1 as a possible D gene (6 bases). V was cut by 5 bases and J by 0 bases, with 11 bases left in between. The germline V gene encodes CDR1 MNHNS and CDR2 SASEGT. This CDR3 has 15 residues. The DNA for the CDR3 is TGTGCCAGCAGTCGAAAGGGGGTTAGCAATCAGCCCCAGCATTTT. Translation gives CASSRKGVSNQPQHF.

This sequence joins TRBV16 and TRBJ1-1; possible D gene TRBD1, 5 bases. The germline V gene encodes CDR1 KGHSY and CDR2 FQNENV. This CDR3 comprises 15 residues. The V and J ends lost 5 bases and 0 bases respectively, with 13 bases between them. CDR3 nucleotide sequence: TGTGCCAGCAGCACATCGGGGCAGATGAACACTGAAGCTTTCTTT. This encodes CASSTSGQMNTEAFF.

This clone was seen a handful of times. This sequence joins TRBV2 and TRBJ2-7; tentative D call: TRBD1 (5 bases). The germline V gene encodes CDR1 SNHLY and CDR2 FYNNEI. This CDR3 has 15 residues. The germline V and J ends were trimmed by 6 bases and 0 bases, with 15 bases remaining between them. This CDR3 is CASRPGQRPSYEQYF. The DNA for the CDR3 is TGTGCCAGCAGGCCAGGACAACGGCCCTCCTACGAGCAGTACTTC.